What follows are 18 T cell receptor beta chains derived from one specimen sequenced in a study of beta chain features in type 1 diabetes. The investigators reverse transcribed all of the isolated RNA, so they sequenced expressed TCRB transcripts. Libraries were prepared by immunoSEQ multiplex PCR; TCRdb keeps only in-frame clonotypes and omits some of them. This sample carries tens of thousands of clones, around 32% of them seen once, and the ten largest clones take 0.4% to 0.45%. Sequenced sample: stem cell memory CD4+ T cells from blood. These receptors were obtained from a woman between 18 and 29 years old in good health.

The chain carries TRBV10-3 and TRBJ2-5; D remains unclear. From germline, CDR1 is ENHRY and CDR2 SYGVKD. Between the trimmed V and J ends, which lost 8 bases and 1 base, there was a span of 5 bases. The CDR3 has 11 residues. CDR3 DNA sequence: TGTGCCATCGGCTCCCAAGAGACCCAGTACTTC. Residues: CAIGSQETQYF.

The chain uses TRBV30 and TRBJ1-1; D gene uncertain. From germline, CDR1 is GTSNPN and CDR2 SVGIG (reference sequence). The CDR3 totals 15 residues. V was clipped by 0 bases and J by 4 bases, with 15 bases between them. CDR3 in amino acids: CAWSVPTGVGTEAFF. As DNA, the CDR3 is TGTGCCTGGAGTGTACCAACCGGTGTCGGCACTGAAGCTTTCTTT. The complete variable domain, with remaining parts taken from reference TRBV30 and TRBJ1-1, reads SQTIHQWPATLVQPVGSPLSLECTVEGTSNPNLYWYRQAAGRGLQLLFYSVGIGQISSEVPQNLSASRPQDRQFILSSKKLLLSDSGFYLCAWSVPTGVGTEAFFGQGTRLTVV.

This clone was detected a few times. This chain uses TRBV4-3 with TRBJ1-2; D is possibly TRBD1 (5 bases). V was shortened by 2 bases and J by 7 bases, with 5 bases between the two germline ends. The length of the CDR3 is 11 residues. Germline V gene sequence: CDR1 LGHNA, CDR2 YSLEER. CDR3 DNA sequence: TGCGCCAGCAGCCAACAGGGTGGCTACACCTTC. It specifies CASSQQGGYTF.

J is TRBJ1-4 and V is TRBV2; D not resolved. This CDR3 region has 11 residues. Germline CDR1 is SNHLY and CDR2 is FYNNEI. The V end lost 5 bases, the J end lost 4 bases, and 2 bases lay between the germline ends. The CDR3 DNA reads TGTGCCAGCAGTTATAATGAAAAACTGTTTTTT. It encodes CASSYNEKLFF.

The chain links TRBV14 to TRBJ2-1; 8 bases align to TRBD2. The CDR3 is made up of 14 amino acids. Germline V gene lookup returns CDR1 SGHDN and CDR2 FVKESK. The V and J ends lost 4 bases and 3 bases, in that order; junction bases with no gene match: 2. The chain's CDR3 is CASSRGTSYNEQFF. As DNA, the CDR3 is TGTGCCAGCAGCCGGGGGACTAGCTACAATGAGCAGTTCTTC. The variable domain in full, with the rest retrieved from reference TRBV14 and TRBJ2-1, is EAGVTQFPSHSVIEKGQTVTLRCDPISGHDNLYWYRRVMGKEIKFLLHFVKESKQDESGMPNNRFLAERTGGTYSTLKVQPAELEDSGVYFCASSRGTSYNEQFFGPGTRLTVL.

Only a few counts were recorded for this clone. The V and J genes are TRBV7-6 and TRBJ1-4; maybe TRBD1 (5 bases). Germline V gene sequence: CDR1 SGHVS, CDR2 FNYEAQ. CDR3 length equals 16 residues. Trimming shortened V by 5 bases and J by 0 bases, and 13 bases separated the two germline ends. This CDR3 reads CASSLNPGATNEKLFF. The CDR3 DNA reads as TGTGCCAGCAGCCTCAACCCGGGGGCAACTAATGAAAAACTGTTTTTT.

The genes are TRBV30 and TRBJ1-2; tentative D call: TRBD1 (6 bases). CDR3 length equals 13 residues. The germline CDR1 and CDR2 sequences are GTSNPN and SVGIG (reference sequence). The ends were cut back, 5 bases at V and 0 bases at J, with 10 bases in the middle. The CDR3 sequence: CAWQQGANYGYTF. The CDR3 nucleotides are TGTGCCTGGCAACAGGGAGCTAACTATGGCTACACCTTC. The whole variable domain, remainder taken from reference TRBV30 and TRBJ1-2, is SQTIHQWPATLVQPVGSPLSLECTVEGTSNPNLYWYRQAAGRGLQLLFYSVGIGQISSEVPQNLSASRPQDRQFILSSKKLLLSDSGFYLCAWQQGANYGYTFGSGTRLTVV.

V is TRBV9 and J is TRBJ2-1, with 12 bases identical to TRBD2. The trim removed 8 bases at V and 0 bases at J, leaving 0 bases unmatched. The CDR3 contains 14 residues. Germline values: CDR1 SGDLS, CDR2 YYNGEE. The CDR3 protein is CARLAGGSYNEQFF. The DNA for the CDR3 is TGTGCCAGACTAGCGGGGGGCTCCTACAATGAGCAGTTCTTC.

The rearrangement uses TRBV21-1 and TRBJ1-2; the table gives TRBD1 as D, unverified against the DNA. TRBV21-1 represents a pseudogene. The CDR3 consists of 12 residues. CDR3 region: CASSKRNSGYTF. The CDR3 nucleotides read TGTGCCAGCAGCAAACGGAACAGTGGCTACACCTTC.

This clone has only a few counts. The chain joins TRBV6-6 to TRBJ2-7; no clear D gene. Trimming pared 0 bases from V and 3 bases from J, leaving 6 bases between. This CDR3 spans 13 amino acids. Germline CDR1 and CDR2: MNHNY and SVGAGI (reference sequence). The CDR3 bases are TGTGCCAGCAGTTACTCGAGGAACTACGAGCAGTACTTC. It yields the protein CASSYSRNYEQYF.

This CDR3 is CASIPPLGTQYF. As DNA, the CDR3 is TGTGCCAGCATCCCTCCCCTCGGGACCCAGTACTTC. The chain combines TRBV6-5 with TRBJ2-5, with no clear D. V shed 7 bases and J shed 7 bases, with 13 bases lying between them. The CDR3 extends over 12 amino acids. Germline CDR1 MNHEY, CDR2 SVGAGI.

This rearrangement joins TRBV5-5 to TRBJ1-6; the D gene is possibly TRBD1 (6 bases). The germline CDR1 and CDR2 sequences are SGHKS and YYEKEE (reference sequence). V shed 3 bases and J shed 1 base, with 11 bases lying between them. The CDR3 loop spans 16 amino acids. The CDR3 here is CASSYQGSSYNSPLHF. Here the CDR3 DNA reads TGTGCCAGCAGCTATCAGGGGTCGTCCTATAATTCACCCCTCCACTTT.

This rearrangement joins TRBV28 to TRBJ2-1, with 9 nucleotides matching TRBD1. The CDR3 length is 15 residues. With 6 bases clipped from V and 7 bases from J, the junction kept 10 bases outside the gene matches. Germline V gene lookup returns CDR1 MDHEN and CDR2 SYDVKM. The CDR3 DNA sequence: TGTGCCAGCAGGCCCGGGACAGGGAATTATAATGAGCAGTTCTTC. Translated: CASRPGTGNYNEQFF.

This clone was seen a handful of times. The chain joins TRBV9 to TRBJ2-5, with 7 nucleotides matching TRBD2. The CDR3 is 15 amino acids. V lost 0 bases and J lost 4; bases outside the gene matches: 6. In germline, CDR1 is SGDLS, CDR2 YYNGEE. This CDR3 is CASSVGGGEGETQYF. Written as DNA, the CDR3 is TGTGCCAGCAGCGTAGGGGGGGGAGAGGGAGAGACCCAGTACTTC.

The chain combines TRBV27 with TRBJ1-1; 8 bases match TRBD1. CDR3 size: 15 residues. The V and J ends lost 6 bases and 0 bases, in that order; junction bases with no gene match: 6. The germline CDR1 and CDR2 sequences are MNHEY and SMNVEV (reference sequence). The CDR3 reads CASRSDRAVNTEAFF. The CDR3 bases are TGTGCCAGCAGATCGGACAGGGCCGTGAACACTGAAGCTTTCTTT.

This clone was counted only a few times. In nucleotides, the CDR3 is TGTGCCAGCAATCAGGACACTAACACCGGGGAGCTGTTTTTT. Protein: CASNQDTNTGELFF. The gene calls are TRBV6-6 and TRBJ2-2; tentative D call: TRBD1 (5 bases). V lost 7 bases to trimming and J lost 2 bases, with 11 bases between them. Germline-derived CDR1 and CDR2 are MNHNY and SVGAGI (reference sequence). The CDR3 loop spans 14 amino acids.

This CDR3 reads CASSTETGGDQPQHF. The CDR3 coding sequence is TGCGCCAGCAGTACAGAGACAGGGGGGGATCAGCCCCAGCATTTT. This rearrangement joins TRBV4-3 to TRBJ1-5, with 9 bases that match TRBD1. CDR1 and CDR2 from the germline V gene are LGHNA and YSLEER. Trimming removed 6 bases from V and 5 bases from J; junction bases left unmatched: 8. The CDR3 has 15 residues.

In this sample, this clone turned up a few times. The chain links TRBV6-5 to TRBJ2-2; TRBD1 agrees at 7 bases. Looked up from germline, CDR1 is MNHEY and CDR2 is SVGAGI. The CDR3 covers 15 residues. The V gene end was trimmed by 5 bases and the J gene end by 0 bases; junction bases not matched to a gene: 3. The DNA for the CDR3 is TGTGCCAGCAGTAGTGGGACAGCGAACACCGGGGAGCTGTTTTTT. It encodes CASSSGTANTGELFF.